The entry below gives a single T cell receptor beta chain sequence along with its context. Both 60 Vbeta primers and 13 Jbeta primers went into the PCR. Assay: immunoSEQ multiplex PCR; the TCRdb copy retains only in-frame clones and omits some. This sample carries under 200,000 clones, less than 90% of them seen once, and the ten largest clones take under 2%. The data stem from a study of cytomegalovirus exposure and HLA in healthy donors. Looked up from germline, CDR1 is MDHEN and CDR2 is SYDVKM. CDR3 length: 15 residues. The ends lost 6 bases at V and 1 base at J; junction bases unmatched: 6. Material for sequencing was PBMCs. V gene TRBV28 combines with J gene TRBJ2-1; TRBD2 aligns across 7 bases. The clonotype originates from a man aged 18-30 years in good health and CMV-seronegative. CDR3 sequence: CASSKAGGSYNEQFF. The CDR3, as DNA: TGTGCCAGCAGCAAAGCCGGGGGGTCCTACAATGAGCAGTTCTTC.